This TCR beta chain originates from a study of CD8+CD57+ T cells in acquired aplastic anemia. At the level of the study: 3.2 ug was the average amount of DNA from sorted CD4+ and CD8+ cells.

Investigators profiled TCR beta VDJ and CDR3 from genomic DNA template. TCRdb called the reads again in MiXCR, with one record for every CDR3 protein. The sample shows about 160,000 distinct CDR3 sequences, 71% of them seen only once. This clonotype was counted once. Its antigen remains unidentified. Mismatch with germline at one junction end may stem from a read error. Individuals selected for sequencing had exhibited CD8+CD57+ cell expansion on flow cytometry. Severe acquired aplastic anemia was the diagnosis recorded for all patients. The length of the CDR3 is 15 residues. Looked up from germline, CDR1 is SEHNR and CDR2 is FQNEAQ (reference sequence). Study-level points and caveats: Overlap between patients and controls comprised almost 30 CD8+ CDR3 sequences. For CD8+ Simpson's diversity, patients and controls showed no significant difference.

This chain joins TRBV7-9 and TRBJ1-1; TRBD1 matches 10 bases. The sample was sorted CD4+, CD8+, or CD8+CD57+ T cells (not recorded which) from PBMCs. The receptor comes from a human donor with aplastic anemia. This CDR3 is CASSVRQGADTEALF. CDR3 in DNA: TGTGCCAGCAGCGTACGACAGGGGGCGGACACTGAAGCTCTCTTT.